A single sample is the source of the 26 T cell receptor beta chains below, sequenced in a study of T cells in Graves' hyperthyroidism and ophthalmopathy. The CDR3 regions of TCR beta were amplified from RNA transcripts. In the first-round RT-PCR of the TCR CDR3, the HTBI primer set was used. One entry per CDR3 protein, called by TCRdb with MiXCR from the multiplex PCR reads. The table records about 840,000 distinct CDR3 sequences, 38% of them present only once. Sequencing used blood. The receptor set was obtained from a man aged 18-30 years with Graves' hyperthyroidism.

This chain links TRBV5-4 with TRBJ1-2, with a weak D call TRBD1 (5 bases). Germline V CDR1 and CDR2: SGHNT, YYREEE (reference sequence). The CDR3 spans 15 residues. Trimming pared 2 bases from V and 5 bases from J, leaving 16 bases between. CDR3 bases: TGTGCCAGCAGCTTTGGCTACCGGGACCCTTATGGCTACACCTTC. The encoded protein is CASSFGYRDPYGYTF.

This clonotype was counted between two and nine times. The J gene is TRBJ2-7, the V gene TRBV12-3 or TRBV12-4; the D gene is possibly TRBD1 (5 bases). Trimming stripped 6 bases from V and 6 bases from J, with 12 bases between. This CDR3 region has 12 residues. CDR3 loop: CASSLLQGEQYF. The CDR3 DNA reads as TGTGCCAGCAGCTTATTGCAGGGCGAGCAGTACTTC.

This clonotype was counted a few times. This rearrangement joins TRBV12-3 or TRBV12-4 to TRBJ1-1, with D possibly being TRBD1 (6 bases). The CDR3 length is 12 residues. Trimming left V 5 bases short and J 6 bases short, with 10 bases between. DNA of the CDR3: TGTGCCAGCAGTACCCGACAGGCTGAAGCTTTCTTT. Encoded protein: CASSTRQAEAFF.

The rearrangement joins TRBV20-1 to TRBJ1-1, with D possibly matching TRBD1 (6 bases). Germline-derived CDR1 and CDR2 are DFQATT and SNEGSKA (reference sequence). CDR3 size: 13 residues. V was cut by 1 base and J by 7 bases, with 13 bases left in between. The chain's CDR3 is CSARAILRGEAFF. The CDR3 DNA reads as TGCAGTGCTAGAGCAATTCTCAGGGGTGAAGCTTTCTTT.

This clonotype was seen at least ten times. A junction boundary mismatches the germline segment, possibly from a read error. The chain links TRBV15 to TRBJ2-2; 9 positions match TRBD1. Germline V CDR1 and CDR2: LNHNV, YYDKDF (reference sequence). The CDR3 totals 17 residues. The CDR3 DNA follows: TGTGCCACCAGCGGAGAGCCGGACAGGGGAAACACCGGGGAGCTGTTTTTT. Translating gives CATSGEPDRGNTGELFF. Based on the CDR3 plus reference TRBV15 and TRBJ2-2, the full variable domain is DAMVIQNPRYQVTQFGKPVTLSCSQTLNHNVMYWYQQKSSQAPKLLFHYYDKDFNNEADTPDNFQSRRPNTSFCFLDIRSPGLGDTAMYLCATSGEPDRGNTGELFFGEGSRLTVL.

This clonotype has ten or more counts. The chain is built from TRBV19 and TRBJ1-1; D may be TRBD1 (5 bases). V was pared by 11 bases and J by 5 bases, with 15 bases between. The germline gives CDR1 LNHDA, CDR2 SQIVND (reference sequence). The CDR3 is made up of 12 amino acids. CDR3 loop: CAVVPGATEAFF. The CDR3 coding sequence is TGTGCCGTTGTTCCCGGGGCGACTGAAGCTTTCTTT. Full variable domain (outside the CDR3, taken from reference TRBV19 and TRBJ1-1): DGGITQSPKYLFRKEGQNVTLSCEQNLNHDAMYWYRQDPGQGLRLIYYSQIVNDFQKGDIAEGYSVSREKKESFPLTVTSAQKNPTAFYLCAVVPGATEAFFGQGTRLTVV.

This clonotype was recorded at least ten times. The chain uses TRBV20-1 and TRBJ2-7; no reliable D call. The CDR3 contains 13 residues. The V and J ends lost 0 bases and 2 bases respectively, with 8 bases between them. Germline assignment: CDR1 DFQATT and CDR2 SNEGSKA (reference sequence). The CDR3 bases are TGCAGTGCTAGAGATCTCCGTGCCTACGAGCAGTACTTC. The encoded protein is CSARDLRAYEQYF.

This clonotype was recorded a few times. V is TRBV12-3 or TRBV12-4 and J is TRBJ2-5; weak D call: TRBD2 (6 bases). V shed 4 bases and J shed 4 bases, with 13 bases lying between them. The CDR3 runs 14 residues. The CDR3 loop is CASSSGLGGETQYF. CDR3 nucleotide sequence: TGTGCCAGCAGTTCCGGTCTGGGGGGAGAGACCCAGTACTTC.

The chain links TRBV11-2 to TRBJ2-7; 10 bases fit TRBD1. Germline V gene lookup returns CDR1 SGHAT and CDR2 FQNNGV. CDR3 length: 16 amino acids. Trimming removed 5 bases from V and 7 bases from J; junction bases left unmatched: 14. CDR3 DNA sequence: TGTGCCAGCAGCCCTCTGCAGGGACAGGGGCCGGGGGAGCAGTACTTC. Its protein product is CASSPLQGQGPGEQYF.

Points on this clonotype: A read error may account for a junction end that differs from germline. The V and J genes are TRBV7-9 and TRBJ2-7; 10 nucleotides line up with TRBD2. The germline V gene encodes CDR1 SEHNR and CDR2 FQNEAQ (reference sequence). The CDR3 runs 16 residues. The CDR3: CASSQGLAGALYEQYF. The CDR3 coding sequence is TGCGCCAGCAGCCAAGGGCTAGCGGGGGCCCTATACGAGCAGTACTTC.

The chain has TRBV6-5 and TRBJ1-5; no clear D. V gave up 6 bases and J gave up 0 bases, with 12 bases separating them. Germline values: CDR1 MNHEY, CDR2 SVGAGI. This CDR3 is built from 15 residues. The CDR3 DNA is TGTGCCAGCAGATGGACGGCCAATAGCAATCAGCCCCAGCATTTT. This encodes CASRWTANSNQPQHF.

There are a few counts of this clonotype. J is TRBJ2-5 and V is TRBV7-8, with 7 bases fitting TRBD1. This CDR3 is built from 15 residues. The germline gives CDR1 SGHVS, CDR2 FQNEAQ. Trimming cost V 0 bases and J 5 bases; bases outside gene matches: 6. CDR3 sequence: CASSLAGGEWETQYF. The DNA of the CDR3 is TGTGCCAGCAGCTTAGCAGGGGGCGAGTGGGAGACCCAGTACTTC.

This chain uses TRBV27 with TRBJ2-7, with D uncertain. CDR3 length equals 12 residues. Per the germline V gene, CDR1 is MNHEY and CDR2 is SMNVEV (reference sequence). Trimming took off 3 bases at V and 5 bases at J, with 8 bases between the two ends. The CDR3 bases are TGTGCCAGCAGTTTCTCTAACCACGAGCAGTACTTC. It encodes CASSFSNHEQYF.

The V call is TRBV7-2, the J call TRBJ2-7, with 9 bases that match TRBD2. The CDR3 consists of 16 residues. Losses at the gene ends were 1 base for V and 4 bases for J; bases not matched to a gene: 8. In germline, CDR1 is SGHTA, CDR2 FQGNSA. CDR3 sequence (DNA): TGTGCCAGCAGCTTAGGGGGCGGACTAGCGTTATACGAGCAGTACTTC. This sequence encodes CASSLGGGLALYEQYF. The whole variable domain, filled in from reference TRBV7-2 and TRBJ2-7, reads GAGVSQSPSNKVTEKGKDVELRCDPISGHTALYWYRQSLGQGLEFLIYFQGNSAPDKSGLPSDRFSAERTGGSVSTLTIQRTQQEDSAVYLCASSLGGGLALYEQYFGPGTRLTVT.

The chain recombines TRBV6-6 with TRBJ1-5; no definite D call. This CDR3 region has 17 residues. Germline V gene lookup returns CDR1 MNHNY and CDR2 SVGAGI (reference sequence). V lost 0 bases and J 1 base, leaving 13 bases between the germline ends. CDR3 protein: CASSYSRGRESNQPQHF. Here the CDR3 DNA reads TGTGCCAGCAGTTACTCGAGAGGGAGGGAAAGCAATCAGCCCCAGCATTTT.

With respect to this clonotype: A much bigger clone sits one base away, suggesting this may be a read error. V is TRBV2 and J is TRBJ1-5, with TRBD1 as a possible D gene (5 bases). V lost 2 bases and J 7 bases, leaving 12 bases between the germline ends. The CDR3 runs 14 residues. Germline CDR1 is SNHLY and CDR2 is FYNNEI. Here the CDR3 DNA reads TGTGCCAGCAGTGAATGCAGGGTGGAACAGCCCCAGCATTTT. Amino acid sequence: CASSECRVEQPQHF.

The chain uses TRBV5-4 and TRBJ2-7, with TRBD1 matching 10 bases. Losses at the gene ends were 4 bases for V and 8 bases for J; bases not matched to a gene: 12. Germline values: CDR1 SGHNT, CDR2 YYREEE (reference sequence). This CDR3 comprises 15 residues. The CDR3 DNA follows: TGTGCCAGCAGCCAAGATAGCGGGACAGGGGTAAAGCAGTACTTC. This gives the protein CASSQDSGTGVKQYF.

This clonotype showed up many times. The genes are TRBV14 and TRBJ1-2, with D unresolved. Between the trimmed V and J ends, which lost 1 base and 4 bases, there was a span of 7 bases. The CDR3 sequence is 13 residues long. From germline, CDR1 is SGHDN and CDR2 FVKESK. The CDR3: CASSQGASYGYTF. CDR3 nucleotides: TGTGCCAGCAGCCAAGGAGCGAGCTATGGCTACACCTTC.

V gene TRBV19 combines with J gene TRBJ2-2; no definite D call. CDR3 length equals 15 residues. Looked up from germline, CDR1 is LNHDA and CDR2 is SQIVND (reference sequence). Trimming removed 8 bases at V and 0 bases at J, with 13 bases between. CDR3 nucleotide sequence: TGTGCCAGTGGTGCGTACACTACGAACACCGGGGAGCTGTTTTTT. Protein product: CASGAYTTNTGELFF.

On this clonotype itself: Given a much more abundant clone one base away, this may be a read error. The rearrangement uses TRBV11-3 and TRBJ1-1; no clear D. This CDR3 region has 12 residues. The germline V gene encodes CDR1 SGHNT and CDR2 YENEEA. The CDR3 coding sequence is TGTGCCAGCAGCTTAGGTGGTGATGAAACTTTCTTT. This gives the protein CASSLGGDETFF.

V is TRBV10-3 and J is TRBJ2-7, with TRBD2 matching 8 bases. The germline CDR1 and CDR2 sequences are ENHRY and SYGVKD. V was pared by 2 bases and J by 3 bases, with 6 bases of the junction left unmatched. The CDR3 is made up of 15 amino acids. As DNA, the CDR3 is TGTGCCATCAGTGAGCAGGCGGGGGGCTACTACGAGCAGTACTTC. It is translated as CAISEQAGGYYEQYF.

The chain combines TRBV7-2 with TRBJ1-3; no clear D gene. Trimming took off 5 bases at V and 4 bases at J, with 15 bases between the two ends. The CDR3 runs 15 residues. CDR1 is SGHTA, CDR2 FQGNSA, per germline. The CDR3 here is CASSQVSGHGNTIYF. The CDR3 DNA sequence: TGTGCCAGCAGCCAAGTGTCGGGCCACGGAAACACCATATATTTT.

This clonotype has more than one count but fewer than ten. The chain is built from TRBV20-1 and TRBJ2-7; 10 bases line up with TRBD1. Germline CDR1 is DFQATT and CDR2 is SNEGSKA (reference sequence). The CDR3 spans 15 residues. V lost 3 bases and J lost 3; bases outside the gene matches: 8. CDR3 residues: CSASDRGRLGYEQYF. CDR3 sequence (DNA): TGCAGTGCTAGTGACAGGGGGCGCTTAGGCTACGAGCAGTACTTC.

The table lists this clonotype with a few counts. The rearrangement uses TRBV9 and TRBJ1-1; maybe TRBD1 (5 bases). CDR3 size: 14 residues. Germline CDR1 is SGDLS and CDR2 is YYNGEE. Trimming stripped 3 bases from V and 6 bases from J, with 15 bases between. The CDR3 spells CASSGWGEAAEAFF. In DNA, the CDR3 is TGTGCCAGCAGCGGGTGGGGGGAAGCAGCTGAAGCTTTCTTT. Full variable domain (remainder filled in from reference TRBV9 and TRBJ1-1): DSGVTQTPKHLITATGQRVTLRCSPRSGDLSVYWYQQSLDQGLQFLIQYYNGEERAKGNILERFSAQQFPDLHSELNLSSLELGDSALYFCASSGWGEAAEAFFGQGTRLTVV.

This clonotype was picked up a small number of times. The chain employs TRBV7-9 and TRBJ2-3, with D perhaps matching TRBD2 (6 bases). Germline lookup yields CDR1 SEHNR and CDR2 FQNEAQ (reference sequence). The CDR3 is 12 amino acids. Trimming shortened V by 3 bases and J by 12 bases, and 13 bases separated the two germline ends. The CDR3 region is CASSFTGGTQYF. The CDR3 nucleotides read TGTGCCAGCAGCTTTACCGGGGGTACACAGTATTTT.

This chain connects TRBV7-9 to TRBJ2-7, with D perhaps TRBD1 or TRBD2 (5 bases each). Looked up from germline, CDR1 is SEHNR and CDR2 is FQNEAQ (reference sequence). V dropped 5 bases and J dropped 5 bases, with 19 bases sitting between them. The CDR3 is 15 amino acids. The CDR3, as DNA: TGTGCCAGCAGCCTCCTCGGGGTCGGCAGGGACGAGCAGTACTTC. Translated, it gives CASSLLGVGRDEQYF.